A selection of T cell receptor beta chains follows, all from one sample in a study of cytomegalovirus exposure and HLA in healthy donors. Libraries were prepared by immunoSEQ multiplex PCR; TCRdb keeps only in-frame clonotypes and omits some of them. Seen here are 150,000 to 200,000 clones, roughly 79% observed once, and the top ten hold less than 1.2%. Sequenced material: PBMCs. The receptors derive from a woman in her thirties or forties in good health and CMV-seronegative. Both conserved end residues are part of each CDR3. The D gene is left open where the match is weak. The listing skips clone size in some rows; elsewhere it reads once, few, many or a size class.

D: NA; J: TRBJ1-5; V: TRBV5-8; size: NA; DNA: TGTGCCAGCAGCTTGGGGAGAGATCAGCCCCAGCATTTT; CDR3: CASSLGRDQPQHF
D: NA; J: TRBJ1-1; V: TRBV6-4; size: NA; DNA: TGTGCCAGCAGTCCGAACGAGGGGGATCAGGGGAACACTGAAGCTTTCTTT; CDR3: CASSPNEGDQGNTEAFF
D: TRBD1; J: TRBJ2-2; V: TRBV5-1; size: NA; DNA: TGCGCCAGCAGCCCGGGACAGGGAGACACCGGGGAGCTGTTTTTT; CDR3: CASSPGQGDTGELFF
D: TRBD1; J: TRBJ1-5; V: TRBV19; size: once; DNA: TGTGCCAGTAGTATGGCGAGACAGGGAATCAATCAGCCCCAGCATTTT; CDR3: CASSMARQGINQPQHF
D: TRBD2; J: TRBJ2-1; V: TRBV11-2; size: once; DNA: TGTGCCAGCAGCTCTACCAACGGGGGGGGTGAGCAGTTCTTC; CDR3: CASSSTNGGGEQFF
D: TRBD2; J: TRBJ2-1; V: TRBV29-1; size: NA; DNA: TGCAGCGTTGGGGACTACTACAATGAGCAGTTCTTC; CDR3: CSVGDYYNEQFF
D: NA; J: TRBJ2-7; V: TRBV29-1; size: NA; DNA: TGCAGCGCCCGGACAGAGACCAGCGAGCAGTACTTC; CDR3: CSARTETSEQYF
D: NA; J: TRBJ2-3; V: TRBV11-3; size: NA; DNA: TGTGCCAGCAGCTTAGGGGGTGGGACTAGCACAGATACGCAGTATTTT; CDR3: CASSLGGGTSTDTQYF
D: TRBD2; J: TRBJ2-1; V: TRBV7-3; size: NA; DNA: TGTGCCAGCAGCTCCGGAGCGGGAGATGAGCAGTTCTTC; CDR3: CASSSGAGDEQFF
D: TRBD1; J: TRBJ2-5; V: TRBV6-5; size: NA; DNA: TGTGCTATATCACCCCCAGGGGGAGAGACCCAGTACTTC; CDR3: CAISPPGGETQYF
D: TRBD2; J: TRBJ2-1; V: TRBV5-1; size: NA; DNA: TGCGCCAGCAGCTTGGGGGCCCGTGGCGGGAGGGCCGATAATGAGCAGTTCTTC; CDR3: CASSLGARGGRADNEQFF
D: NA; J: TRBJ1-2; V: TRBV29-1; size: NA; DNA: TGCAGCGCTCTTTTCCGGGACACCACGTACACCTTC; CDR3: CSALFRDTTYTF
D: NA; J: TRBJ1-2; V: TRBV30; size: NA; DNA: TGTGCCTGGAGTGTACCAGTGGGGGGTGGCTACACCTTC; CDR3: CAWSVPVGGGYTF
D: NA; J: TRBJ2-7; V: TRBV2; size: NA; DNA: TGTGCCAGCAGTGAAAGGGGACATTCCTACGAGCAGTACTTC; CDR3: CASSERGHSYEQYF
D: NA; J: TRBJ2-7; V: TRBV28; size: NA; DNA: TGTGCCAGCAGCTCCCCCAGGGATGGGCACGAGCAGTACTTC; CDR3: CASSSPRDGHEQYF
D: NA; J: TRBJ1-2; V: TRBV5-1; size: NA; DNA: TGCGCCAGCAGCTTGGATTCCCAGGGGCACTATGGCTACACCTTC; CDR3: CASSLDSQGHYGYTF
D: TRBD2; J: TRBJ2-5; V: TRBV5-1; size: NA; DNA: TGCGCCAGCAGCATAGTCGGGCGGGAGGGCTCGAAGACCCAGTACTTC; CDR3: CASSIVGREGSKTQYF
D: TRBD2; J: TRBJ2-3; V: TRBV9; size: once; DNA: TGTGCCAGCAGCGTTAGCGGGAGTGGAGATACGCAGTATTTT; CDR3: CASSVSGSGDTQYF
D: NA; J: TRBJ1-4; V: TRBV6-1; size: NA; DNA: TGTGCCAGCAGTCAGGACAGCTATGAAAAACTGTTTTTT; CDR3: CASSQDSYEKLFF
D: NA; J: TRBJ2-7; V: TRBV6-1; size: NA; DNA: TGTGCCAGCAGTGACCAACAGGGAAACTCCTACGAGCAGTACTTC; CDR3: CASSDQQGNSYEQYF
D: TRBD1; J: TRBJ2-1; V: TRBV27; size: few; DNA: TGTGCCAGCAGTTTAAGCGCAGGGGGCTCCTACAATGAGCAGTTCTTC; CDR3: CASSLSAGGSYNEQFF
D: TRBD2; J: TRBJ2-5; V: TRBV13; size: NA; DNA: TGTGCCAGCAGCTTATCGGGAGGGGCCCAAGAGACCCAGTACTTC; CDR3: CASSLSGGAQETQYF
D: NA; J: TRBJ1-3; V: TRBV6-5; size: NA; DNA: TGTGCCAGCAGTGTACAGCACTCTGGAAACACCATATATTTT; CDR3: CASSVQHSGNTIYF
D: TRBD1; J: TRBJ2-5; V: TRBV6-5; size: NA; DNA: TGTGCCAGCAGCGGGACAGGGGTTCAAGAGACCCAGTACTTC; CDR3: CASSGTGVQETQYF
D: TRBD1; J: TRBJ1-1; V: TRBV28; size: NA; DNA: TGTGCCAGCAGTCCCTCCGGGACAGCCGGAAGGACTGAAGCTTTCTTT; CDR3: CASSPSGTAGRTEAFF
D: TRBD2; J: TRBJ2-5; V: TRBV5-6; size: NA; DNA: TGTGCCAGCAGCTTGGAGGGACTAGCGGGAGTAGAGACCCAGTACTTC; CDR3: CASSLEGLAGVETQYF
D: NA; J: TRBJ2-1; V: TRBV30; size: NA; DNA: TGTGCCTGGAGAGAGGGGGGGGCTTCCTACAATGAGCAGTTCTTC; CDR3: CAWREGGASYNEQFF
D: TRBD2; J: TRBJ2-5; V: TRBV5-1; size: NA; DNA: TGCGCCAGCACCCCTAGCGGGAGGGCTTTTGTTGAGACCCAGTACTTC; CDR3: CASTPSGRAFVETQYF
D: TRBD2; J: TRBJ2-2; V: TRBV6-1; size: once; DNA: TGTGCCAGCTTAACTAGCGGGGGACTCACCGGGGAGCTGTTTTTT; CDR3: CASLTSGGLTGELFF
D: TRBD2; J: TRBJ2-1; V: TRBV5-1; size: NA; DNA: TGCGCCAGCAGCTTGTCCATAGCGGGAGCTTTAGATGAGCAGTTCTTC; CDR3: CASSLSIAGALDEQFF
D: NA; J: TRBJ1-6; V: TRBV5-4; size: NA; DNA: TGTGCCAGCAGCTTGGGAGGCACAGGTTATAATTCACCCCTCCACTTT; CDR3: CASSLGGTGYNSPLHF
D: NA; J: TRBJ2-1; V: TRBV11-2; size: NA; DNA: TGTGCCAGCAGCTCAGGCTATGAGCAGTTCTTC; CDR3: CASSSGYEQFF
D: NA; J: TRBJ1-1; V: TRBV4-1; size: NA; DNA: TGCGCCAGCAGCCTCTCAACGGGGGGAAATACTGAAGCTTTCTTT; CDR3: CASSLSTGGNTEAFF
D: NA; J: TRBJ1-5; V: TRBV2; size: few; DNA: TGTGCCAGCATCGGGGATAATCAGCCCCAGCATTTT; CDR3: CASIGDNQPQHF
D: NA; J: TRBJ2-5; V: TRBV6-1; size: NA; DNA: TGTGCCAGCAGTGAAGCGGGGCAACCCGAGACCCAGTACTTC; CDR3: CASSEAGQPETQYF
D: TRBD2; J: TRBJ2-7; V: TRBV6-1; size: NA; DNA: TGTGCCAGCACCCCGAGCGGGAAGAGTTACGACGAGCAGTACTTC; CDR3: CASTPSGKSYDEQYF
D: TRBD1; J: TRBJ2-3; V: TRBV9; size: NA; DNA: TGTGCCAGCAGCCTCGGACAGGGGGGATCGGGCACAGATACGCAGTATTTT; CDR3: CASSLGQGGSGTDTQYF
D: NA; J: TRBJ2-7; V: TRBV6-5; size: NA; DNA: TGTGCCAGCAGGAACGGGGTAGGCGAGCAGTACTTC; CDR3: CASRNGVGEQYF
D: NA; J: TRBJ2-2; V: TRBV21-1; size: NA; DNA: TGTGCCAGCAGCAAAGCTTGGATGAGTGGTAGCGGGAGAAGGTCCACCGGGGAGCTGTTTTTT; CDR3: CASSKAWMSGSGRRSTGELFF
D: TRBD2; J: TRBJ2-7; V: TRBV27; size: once; DNA: TGTGCCAGCAGCCCCGGGACTAGCGGGAGGAACGAGCAGTACTTC; CDR3: CASSPGTSGRNEQYF
D: NA; J: TRBJ1-1; V: TRBV11-2; size: NA; DNA: TGTGCCAGCAGTCAATCCAACAGGTATGCTGAAGCTTTCTTT; CDR3: CASSQSNRYAEAFF
D: NA; J: TRBJ1-3; V: TRBV4-2; size: NA; DNA: TGTGCCAGCAGCCAAGAAGACACCCGTGACTCTGGAAACACCATATATTTT; CDR3: CASSQEDTRDSGNTIYF
D: NA; J: TRBJ1-5; V: TRBV11-2; size: once; DNA: TGTGCCAGCAGCTGGCAGGACAATCAGCCCCAGCATTTT; CDR3: CASSWQDNQPQHF
D: NA; J: TRBJ1-2; V: TRBV29-1; size: NA; DNA: TGCAGCGTTGACACCGCATACAGGGCTTACCCTGGCTACACCTTC; CDR3: CSVDTAYRAYPGYTF
D: TRBD1; J: TRBJ2-2; V: TRBV27; size: NA; DNA: TGTGCCAGCAGTCCATTGGACAGGGAGGCCGGGGAGCTGTTTTTT; CDR3: CASSPLDREAGELFF
D: TRBD2; J: TRBJ2-7; V: TRBV19; size: NA; DNA: TGTGCCAGTAGTGCCTTCCCCGGGGGGGCTACCTACGAGCAGTACTTC; CDR3: CASSAFPGGATYEQYF
D: TRBD2; J: TRBJ2-7; V: TRBV5-1; size: once; DNA: TGCGCCAGCAGCCTATCGACTAGCGGGATACCCCTCGAGCAGTACTTC; CDR3: CASSLSTSGIPLEQYF
D: NA; J: TRBJ2-7; V: TRBV7-9; size: NA; DNA: TGTGCCAGCAGCTCGGGAACGGGGGCCTACGAGCAGTACTTC; CDR3: CASSSGTGAYEQYF
D: NA; J: TRBJ2-5; V: TRBV27; size: NA; DNA: TGTGCCAGCTCTAACAGGGTCCAAGAGACCCAGTACTTC; CDR3: CASSNRVQETQYF
D: TRBD2; J: TRBJ2-1; V: TRBV11-2; size: once; DNA: TGTGCCAGCAGCTCCCGTAGACTAGCGGGAAGTGAAGGAAATGAGCAGTTCTTC; CDR3: CASSSRRLAGSEGNEQFF
D: TRBD2; J: TRBJ2-7; V: TRBV10-3; size: NA; DNA: TGTGCCATCAGCGGAAGCGGGAGGGCCGGAAGCGAGCAGTACTTC; CDR3: CAISGSGRAGSEQYF
D: TRBD1; J: TRBJ1-5; V: TRBV28; size: NA; DNA: TGTGCCAGCGAGGGACAGCTTCATCAGCCCCAGCATTTT; CDR3: CASEGQLHQPQHF